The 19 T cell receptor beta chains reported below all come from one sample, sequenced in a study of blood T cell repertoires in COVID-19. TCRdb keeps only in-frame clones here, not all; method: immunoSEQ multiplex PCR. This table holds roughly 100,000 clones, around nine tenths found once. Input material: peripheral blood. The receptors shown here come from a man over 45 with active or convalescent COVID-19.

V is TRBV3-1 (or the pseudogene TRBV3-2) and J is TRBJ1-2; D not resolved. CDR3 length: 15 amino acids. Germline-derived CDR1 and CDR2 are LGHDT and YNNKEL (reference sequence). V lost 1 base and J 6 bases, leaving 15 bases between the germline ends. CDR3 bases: TGTGCCAGCAGCCAAGGGAGCGGAACCCCGAATGGCTACACCTTC. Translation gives CASSQGSGTPNGYTF.

The CDR3 sequence: CASSSGTGQFGELFF. The DNA for the CDR3 is TGTGCCAGCAGCTCCGGGACAGGGCAGTTCGGGGAGCTGTTTTTT. The rearrangement joins TRBV7-7 to TRBJ2-2, with 9 positions matching TRBD1. This CDR3 is built from 15 residues. Germline values: CDR1 SSHAT, CDR2 FNYEAQ (reference sequence). With V trimmed by 4 bases and J by 7 bases, 7 bases remained unmatched.

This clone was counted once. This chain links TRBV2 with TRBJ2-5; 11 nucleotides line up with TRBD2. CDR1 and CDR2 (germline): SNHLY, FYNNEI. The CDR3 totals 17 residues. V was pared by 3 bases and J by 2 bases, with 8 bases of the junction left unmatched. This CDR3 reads CASSDVGLADTQETQYF. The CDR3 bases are TGTGCCAGCAGTGACGTGGGACTAGCGGATACTCAAGAGACCCAGTACTTC. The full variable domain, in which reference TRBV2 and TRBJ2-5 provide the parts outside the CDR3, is EPEVTQTPSHQVTQMGQEVILRCVPISNHLYFYWYRQILGQKVEFLVSFYNNEISEKSEIFDDQFSVERPDGSNFTLKIRSTKLEDSAMYFCASSDVGLADTQETQYFGPGTRLLVL.

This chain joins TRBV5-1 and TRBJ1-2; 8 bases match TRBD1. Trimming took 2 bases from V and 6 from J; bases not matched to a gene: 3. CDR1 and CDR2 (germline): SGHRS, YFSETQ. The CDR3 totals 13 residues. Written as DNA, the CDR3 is TGCGCCAGCAGCTTACAGGGGGTTGATGGCTACACCTTC. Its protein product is CASSLQGVDGYTF.

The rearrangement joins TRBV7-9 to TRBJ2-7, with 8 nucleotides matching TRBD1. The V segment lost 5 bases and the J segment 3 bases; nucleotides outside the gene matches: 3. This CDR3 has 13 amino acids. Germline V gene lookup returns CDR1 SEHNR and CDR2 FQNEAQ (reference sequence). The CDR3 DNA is TGTGCCAGCAGCCCTGGACAGGGCTACGAGCAGTACGTC. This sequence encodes CASSPGQGYEQYV.

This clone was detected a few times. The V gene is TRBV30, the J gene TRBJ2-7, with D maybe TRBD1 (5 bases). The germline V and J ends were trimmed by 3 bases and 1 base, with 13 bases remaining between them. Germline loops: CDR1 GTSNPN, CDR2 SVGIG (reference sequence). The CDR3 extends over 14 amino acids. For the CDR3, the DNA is TGTGCCTGGAGAACTAAGACAGTGTCCTACGAGCAGTACTTC. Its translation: CAWRTKTVSYEQYF.

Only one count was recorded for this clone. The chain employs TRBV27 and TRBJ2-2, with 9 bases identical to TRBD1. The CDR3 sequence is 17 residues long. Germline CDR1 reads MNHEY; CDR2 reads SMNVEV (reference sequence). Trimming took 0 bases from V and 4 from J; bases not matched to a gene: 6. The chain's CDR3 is CASSLSGTGLITGELFF. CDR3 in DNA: TGTGCCAGCAGTTTATCCGGGACAGGGCTAATCACCGGGGAGCTGTTTTTT.

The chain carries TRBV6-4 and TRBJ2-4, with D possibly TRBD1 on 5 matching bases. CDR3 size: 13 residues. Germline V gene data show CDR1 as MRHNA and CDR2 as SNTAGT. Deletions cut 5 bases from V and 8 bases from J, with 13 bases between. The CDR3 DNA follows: TGTGCCAGCAGTCTAGGTCCACAGGACATTCAGTACTTC. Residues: CASSLGPQDIQYF.

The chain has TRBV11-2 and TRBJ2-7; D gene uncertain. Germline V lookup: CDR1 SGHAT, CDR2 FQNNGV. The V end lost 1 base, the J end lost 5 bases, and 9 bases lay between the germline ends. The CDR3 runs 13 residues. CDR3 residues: CASSLGLENEQYV. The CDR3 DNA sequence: TGTGCCAGCAGCTTAGGATTGGAGAACGAGCAGTACGTC.

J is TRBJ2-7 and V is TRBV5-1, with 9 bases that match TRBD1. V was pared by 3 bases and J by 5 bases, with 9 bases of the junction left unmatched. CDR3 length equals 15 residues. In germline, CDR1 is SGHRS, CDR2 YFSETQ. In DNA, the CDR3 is TGCGCCAGCAGCTCTCTTTGGACAGGGGAGGACGAGCAGTACTTC. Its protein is CASSSLWTGEDEQYF.

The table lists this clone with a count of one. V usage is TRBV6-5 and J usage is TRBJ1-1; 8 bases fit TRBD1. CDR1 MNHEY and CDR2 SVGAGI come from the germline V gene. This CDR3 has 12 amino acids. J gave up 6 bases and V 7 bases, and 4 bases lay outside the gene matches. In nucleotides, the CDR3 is TGTGCCAGCACTCGACAGGGGTCTGAAGCTTTCTTT. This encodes CASTRQGSEAFF.

The CDR3: CASSLTGDQPQHF. As DNA, the CDR3 is TGTGCCAGCAGTTTAACCGGAGATCAGCCCCAGCATTTT. This chain joins TRBV27 and TRBJ1-5; D call uncertain. V was pared by 2 bases and J by 5 bases, with 7 bases between. Germline loops: CDR1 MNHEY, CDR2 SMNVEV (reference sequence). The CDR3 has 13 residues.

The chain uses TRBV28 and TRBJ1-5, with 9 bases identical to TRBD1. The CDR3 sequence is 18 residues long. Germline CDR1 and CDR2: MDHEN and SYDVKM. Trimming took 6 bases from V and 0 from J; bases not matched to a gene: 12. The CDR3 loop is CASSPSGTGQYSNQPQHF. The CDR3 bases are TGTGCCAGCAGCCCCTCCGGGACAGGGCAGTATAGCAATCAGCCCCAGCATTTT. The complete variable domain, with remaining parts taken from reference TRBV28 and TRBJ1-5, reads DVKVTQSSRYLVKRTGEKVFLECVQDMDHENMFWYRQDPGLGLRLIYFSYDVKMKEKGDIPEGYSVSREKKERFSLILESASTNQTSMYLCASSPSGTGQYSNQPQHFGDGTRLSIL.

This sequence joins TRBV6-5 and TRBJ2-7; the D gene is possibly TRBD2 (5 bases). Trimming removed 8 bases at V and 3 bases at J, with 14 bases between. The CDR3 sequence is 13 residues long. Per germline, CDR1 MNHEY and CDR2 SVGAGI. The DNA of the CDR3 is TGTGCCAGCTATAAAGGGAGCCTCTACGAGCAGTACTTC. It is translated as CASYKGSLYEQYF.

CDR3 nucleotide sequence: TGTGCCAGCAGCTCACAGGGGAATAAAGATACGCAGTATTTT. Translation: CASSSQGNKDTQYF. The chain couples TRBV7-2 to TRBJ2-3, with 7 bases fitting TRBD1. V shed 4 bases and J 5 bases; nucleotides not matched to a gene: 6. CDR1 and CDR2 from the germline V gene are SGHTA and FQGNSA. This CDR3 spans 14 amino acids.

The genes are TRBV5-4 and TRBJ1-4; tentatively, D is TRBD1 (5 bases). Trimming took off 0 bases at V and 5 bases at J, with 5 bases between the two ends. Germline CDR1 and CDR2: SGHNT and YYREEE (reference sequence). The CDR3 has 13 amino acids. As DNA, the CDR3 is TGTGCCAGCAGCTTGGGACAGAATGAAAAACTGTTTTTT. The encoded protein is CASSLGQNEKLFF.

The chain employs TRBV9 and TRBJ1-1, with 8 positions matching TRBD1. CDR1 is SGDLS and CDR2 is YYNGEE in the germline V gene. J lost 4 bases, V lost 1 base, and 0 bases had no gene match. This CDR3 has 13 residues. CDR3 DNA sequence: TGTGCCAGCAGCGTACAGGGGGCCACTGAAGCTTTCTTT. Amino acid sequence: CASSVQGATEAFF.

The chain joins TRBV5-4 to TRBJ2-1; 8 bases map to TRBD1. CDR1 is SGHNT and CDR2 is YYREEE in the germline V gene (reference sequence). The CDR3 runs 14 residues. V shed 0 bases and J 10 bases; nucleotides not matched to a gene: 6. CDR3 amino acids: CASSLDRGAREQFF. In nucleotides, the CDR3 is TGTGCCAGCAGCTTGGACAGGGGGGCTAGAGAGCAGTTCTTC.

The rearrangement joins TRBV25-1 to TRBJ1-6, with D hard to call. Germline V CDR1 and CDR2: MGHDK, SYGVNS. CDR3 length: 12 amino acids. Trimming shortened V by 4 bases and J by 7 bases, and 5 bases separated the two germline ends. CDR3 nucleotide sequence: TGTGCCAGCAGTGTAGCCAATTCACCCCTCCACTTT. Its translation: CASSVANSPLHF.